The 6 T cell receptor beta chains reported below all come from one sample, sequenced in a study of cytotoxic CD8 clonotypes in ibrutinib-treated CLL. Sequencing used immunoSEQ multiplex PCR; TCRdb keeps in-frame clones, though not all of them. The sample yields some 150,000 clones, 60% to 85% seen once. Specimen: PBMCs, collected after 12 months of ibrutinib treatment. These receptors all stem from a human donor with chronic lymphocytic leukemia.

This clone was seen many times. V gene TRBV28 combines with J gene TRBJ1-2, with D unclear. This CDR3 is 14 amino acids long. Germline V lookup: CDR1 MDHEN, CDR2 SYDVKM. The ends were cut back, 3 bases at V and 0 bases at J, with 8 bases in the middle. The CDR3 loop is CASSLAASNYGYTF. CDR3 DNA sequence: TGTGCCAGCAGTTTGGCAGCTTCTAACTATGGCTACACCTTC.

This chain links TRBV4-3 with TRBJ2-1, with a possible D match to TRBD2 (5 bases). Per the germline V gene, CDR1 is LGHNA and CDR2 is YSLEER. The V end was cut by 4 bases, the J end by 3 bases, with 13 bases between. The CDR3 contains 15 residues. The CDR3 bases are TGCGCCAGCAGCCCTTGGAGGAAACTCTACAATGAGCAGTTCTTC. Amino acids: CASSPWRKLYNEQFF.

This clone was counted ten times or more. This rearrangement joins TRBV6-5 to TRBJ2-7; D is possibly TRBD1 or TRBD2 (5 bases each). The CDR3 loop spans 14 amino acids. V gave up 6 bases and J gave up 2 bases, with 14 bases separating them. Germline CDR1 and CDR2: MNHEY and SVGAGI. The chain's CDR3 is CASRPGPTTYEQYF. CDR3 bases: TGTGCCAGCAGGCCGGGACCGACAACCTACGAGCAGTACTTC.

This chain joins TRBV2 and TRBJ2-5; D is unclear. Germline CDR1 SNHLY, CDR2 FYNNEI. Deletions cut 7 bases from V and 5 bases from J, with 11 bases between. This CDR3 region has 12 residues. The CDR3 protein is CASIVRGETQYF. The CDR3 nucleotides read TGTGCCAGCATTGTTCGTGGGGAGACCCAGTACTTC.

The rearrangement joins TRBV18 to TRBJ2-7; D uncertain. The CDR3 loop spans 13 amino acids. Germline loops: CDR1 KGHSH, CDR2 LQKENI. V gave up 6 bases and J gave up 0 bases, with 9 bases separating them. CDR3 sequence: CASSTAASYEQYF. CDR3 sequence (DNA): TGTGCCAGCTCGACGGCAGCCTCCTACGAGCAGTACTTC. Supplemented by reference TRBV18 and TRBJ2-7, the full variable domain reads NAGVMQNPRHLVRRRGQEARLRCSPMKGHSHVYWYRQLPEEGLKFMVYLQKENIIDESGMPKERFSAEFPKEGPSILRIQQVVRGDSAAYFCASSTAASYEQYFGPGTRLTVT.

The sample holds one count of this clone. V gene TRBV7-9 combines with J gene TRBJ1-6; a weak D match, TRBD1 (6 bases). CDR1 is SEHNR, CDR2 FQNEAQ, per germline (reference sequence). This CDR3 is 14 amino acids long. Trimming pared 5 bases from V and 4 bases from J, leaving 9 bases between. This CDR3 reads CASSPGQYNSPLHF. The CDR3 DNA reads TGTGCCAGCAGCCCAGGACAGTATAATTCACCCCTCCACTTT.